These 3 T cell receptor beta chains came from one sample sequenced in a study of cytotoxic CD8 clonotypes in ibrutinib-treated CLL. The data were produced by immunoSEQ multiplex PCR, yet TCRdb's version contains in-frame clones alone and is incomplete. This table has around 60,000 clones, 45% to 60% appearing once. This specimen consisted of PBMCs, obtained after 12 months of ibrutinib treatment. Source of these receptors: a human donor with chronic lymphocytic leukemia.

The V and J genes are TRBV7-9 and TRBJ1-2; possible D gene TRBD1, 6 bases. Germline loops: CDR1 SEHNR, CDR2 FQNEAQ (reference sequence). The CDR3 length is 13 residues. Trimming removed 0 bases at V and 7 bases at J, with 9 bases between. The CDR3 sequence is CASSLAGASGYTF. The CDR3 nucleotides read TGTGCCAGCAGCTTAGCGGGGGCCTCTGGCTACACCTTC.

The V and J genes are TRBV6-5 and TRBJ2-1; D is perhaps TRBD2 (6 bases). This CDR3 is 16 amino acids long. Per the germline V gene, CDR1 is MNHEY and CDR2 is SVGAGI. V was shortened by 2 bases and J by 8 bases, with 19 bases between the two germline ends. CDR3 in DNA: TGTGCCAGCAGTTACCTGGGCGGGAACGGTGCGGATGAGCAGTTCTTC. Protein: CASSYLGGNGADEQFF.

The V gene is TRBV27, the J gene TRBJ2-2; D is unresolved. CDR1 and CDR2 from the germline V gene are MNHEY and SMNVEV (reference sequence). The V end lost 2 bases, the J end lost 6 bases, and 7 bases lay between the germline ends. The CDR3 is 13 residues long. The CDR3 DNA follows: TGTGCCAGCAGTTTAACGGGTGCCGGGGAGCTGTTTTTT. This codes for CASSLTGAGELFF.